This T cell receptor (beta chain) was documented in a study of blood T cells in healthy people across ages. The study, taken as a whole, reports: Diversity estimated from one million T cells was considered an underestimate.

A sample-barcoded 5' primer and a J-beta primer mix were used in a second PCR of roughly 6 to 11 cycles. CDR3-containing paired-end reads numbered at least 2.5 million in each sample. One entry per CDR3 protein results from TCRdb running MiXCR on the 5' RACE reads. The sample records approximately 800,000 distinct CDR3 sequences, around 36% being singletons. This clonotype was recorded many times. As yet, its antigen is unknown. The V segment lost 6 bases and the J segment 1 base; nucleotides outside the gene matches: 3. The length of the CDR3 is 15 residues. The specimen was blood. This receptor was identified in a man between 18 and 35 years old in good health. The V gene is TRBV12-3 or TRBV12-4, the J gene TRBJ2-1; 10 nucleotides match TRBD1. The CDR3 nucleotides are TGTGCCAGCAGCGGGGACAGGGGATCCTACAATGAGCAGTTCTTC. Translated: CASSGDRGSYNEQFF.